This passage covers 29 T cell receptor beta chains from one sample sequenced in a study of T cells in localized non-small cell lung cancer. Clones were read by immunoSEQ multiplex PCR, and TCRdb kept only the in-frame ones, dropping some. The sample has 24,000 or so clones, about nine tenths seen once; the top ten hold around 9.9%. This sample comprised peripheral blood mononuclear cells, obtained before any cancer treatment. The receptors were gathered from a woman between 40 and 69 years old with stage III lung adenocarcinoma.

This chain joins TRBV4-1 and TRBJ1-5; possible D gene TRBD1, 5 bases. The germline V gene encodes CDR1 MGHRA and CDR2 YSYEKL. V was trimmed by 0 bases and J by 7 bases, leaving 16 bases between them. The CDR3 is 16 amino acids. The CDR3 spells CASSQDGGRTNQPQHF. The CDR3 nucleotides read TGCGCCAGCAGCCAAGATGGGGGACGAACGAACCAGCCCCAGCATTTT.

The J gene is TRBJ2-2, the V gene TRBV29-1; D gene ambiguous. This CDR3 contains 12 residues. The germline gives CDR1 SQVTM, CDR2 ANQGSEA. The germline V and J ends were trimmed by 4 bases and 2 bases, with 5 bases remaining between them. CDR3 nucleotide sequence: TGCAGCGTTGGGGATAACACCGGGGAGCTGTTTTTT. Its protein product is CSVGDNTGELFF.

V usage is TRBV7-9 and J usage is TRBJ2-5; no clear D. The CDR3 runs to 12 residues. Trimming cost V 1 base and J 5 bases, with 5 bases left between them. The germline CDR1 and CDR2 sequences are SEHNR and FQNEAQ (reference sequence). The CDR3 DNA sequence: TGTGCCAGCAGCTTAGGAGTGGAGACCCAGTACTTC. Translated: CASSLGVETQYF.

In DNA, the CDR3 is TGTGCCAGCAGCGCGGGACAGGGAATAATGAACACTGAAGCTTTCTTT. This sequence encodes CASSAGQGIMNTEAFF. The chain couples TRBV7-9 to TRBJ1-1; 9 bases fit TRBD1. V lost 5 bases, J lost 0 bases, and 7 bases stayed unmatched. CDR3 length: 16 residues. Germline CDR1 and CDR2: SEHNR and FQNEAQ (reference sequence). The variable domain in full, completed from reference TRBV7-9 and TRBJ1-1, reads DTGVSQNPRHKITKRGQNVTFRCDPISEHNRLYWYRQTLGQGPEFLTYFQNEAQLEKSRLLSDRFSAERPKGSFSTLEIQRTEQGDSAMYLCASSAGQGIMNTEAFFGQGTRLTVV.

The rearrangement uses TRBV5-4 and TRBJ2-7; D gene ambiguous. The CDR3 is made up of 11 amino acids. V lost 6 bases to trimming and J lost 4 bases, with 8 bases between them. Germline V CDR1 and CDR2: SGHNT, YYREEE (reference sequence). The CDR3 loop is CASTPKYEQYF. CDR3 bases: TGTGCCAGCACCCCTAAGTACGAGCAGTACTTC.

V and J are TRBV10-1 and TRBJ1-3; D may be TRBD1 (6 bases). CDR3 length: 15 amino acids. Trimming left V 3 bases short and J 3 bases short, with 12 bases between. CDR1 is WNHNN and CDR2 is SYGVQD in the germline V gene (reference sequence). CDR3 nucleotides: TGCGCCAGCAGTGATACAGGGTCGCATGGAAACACCATATATTTT. Translation: CASSDTGSHGNTIYF.

This sequence joins TRBV6-5 and TRBJ2-7; D may be TRBD1 (6 bases). Germline V gives CDR1 MNHEY, CDR2 SVGAGI. This CDR3 contains 15 residues. The V end lost 10 bases, the J end lost 2 bases, and 21 bases lay between the germline ends. The CDR3, as DNA: TGTGCCACAAGAGTAGGACAGTTTAGTACCTACGAGCAGTACTTC. It encodes CATRVGQFSTYEQYF.

This clone was recorded once. The V and J genes are TRBV18 and TRBJ2-3, with TRBD2 as a possible D gene (7 bases). Germline loops: CDR1 KGHSH, CDR2 LQKENI. V lost 8 bases and J lost 4, with 10 bases in between. This CDR3 region has 12 residues. The CDR3 reads CASRGGADTQYF. The CDR3 nucleotides read TGTGCCAGCCGCGGGGGCGCAGATACGCAGTATTTT.

The chain uses TRBV7-2 and TRBJ2-7; possibly TRBD2 for D (6 bases). From germline, CDR1 is SGHTA and CDR2 FQGNSA. The CDR3 is made up of 14 amino acids. V was trimmed by 7 bases and J by 2 bases, leaving 15 bases between them. The CDR3 nucleotides are TGTGCCAGCATGGGGCGGGGATCTCCCTACGAGCAGTACTTC. Its translation is CASMGRGSPYEQYF. Filled out from reference TRBV7-2 and TRBJ2-7, the complete variable domain reads GAGVSQSPSNKVTEKGKDVELRCDPISGHTALYWYRQSLGQGLEFLIYFQGNSAPDKSGLPSDRFSAERTGGSVSTLTIQRTQQEDSAVYLCASMGRGSPYEQYFGPGTRLTVT.

The chain has TRBV6-5 and TRBJ1-1; the D is unclear. The germline CDR1 and CDR2 sequences are MNHEY and SVGAGI. The CDR3 contains 13 residues. Trimming left V 8 bases short and J 6 bases short, with 16 bases between. CDR3 amino acids: CASSRTKGAEAFF. In DNA, the CDR3 is TGTGCCAGCTCACGGACCAAAGGCGCTGAAGCTTTCTTT.

The chain has TRBV10-1 and TRBJ2-5, with D unresolved. The germline gives CDR1 WNHNN, CDR2 SYGVQD (reference sequence). Deletions cut 0 bases from V and 3 bases from J, with 8 bases between. The CDR3 spans 14 residues. The CDR3 nucleotides read TGCGCCAGCAGTGAGTCCGGCAGGAAAGAGACCCAGTACTTC. Translated, it gives CASSESGRKETQYF.

This chain joins TRBV28 and TRBJ2-5, with D unresolved. CDR3 length: 15 amino acids. Trimming left V 6 bases short and J 3 bases short, with 17 bases between. Germline values: CDR1 MDHEN, CDR2 SYDVKM. CDR3 amino acids: CASRAERDSKETQYF. For the CDR3, the DNA is TGTGCCAGCAGAGCTGAAAGAGATAGCAAAGAGACCCAGTACTTC.

The rearrangement uses TRBV12-2 and TRBJ2-3; whether TRBD1, the table's D call, matches the DNA was not checked. TRBV12-2 is a listed pseudogene. This CDR3 comprises 20 residues. This CDR3 is CASRLGTYCSGMERTDTQYF. The CDR3 nucleotides are TGTGCAAGTCGCTTAGGGACGTATTGTTCAGGGATGGAGAGGACAGATACGCAGTATTTT.

The chain employs TRBV9 and TRBJ2-7, with 10 bases matching TRBD2. Per germline, CDR1 SGDLS and CDR2 YYNGEE. J lost 2 bases, V lost 4 bases, and 9 bases had no gene match. This CDR3 is 16 amino acids long. The CDR3 bases are TGTGCCAGCAGCCCATTCTCTAGCGGGAGCGCCTACGAGCAGTACTTC. Its protein is CASSPFSSGSAYEQYF.

This clone occurred a few times. In nucleotides, the CDR3 is TGCAGCGTTGATGAGCATGGGGGGCCGGGGGTTTTCTTT. Its protein product is CSVDEHGGPGVFF. The genes are TRBV29-1 and TRBJ1-1, with TRBD1 as a possible D gene (6 bases). Between the trimmed V and J ends, which lost 3 bases and 13 bases, there was a span of 21 bases. The length of the CDR3 is 13 residues. The germline gives CDR1 SQVTM, CDR2 ANQGSEA. Full variable domain (outside the CDR3, taken from reference TRBV29-1 and TRBJ1-1): SAVISQKPSRDICQRGTSLTIQCQVDSQVTMMFWYRQQPGQSLTLIATANQGSEATYESGFVIDKFPISRPNLTFSTLTVSNMSPEDSSIYLCSVDEHGGPGVFFGQGTRLTVV.

The chain links TRBV11-2 to TRBJ1-2; 9 bases are shared with TRBD1. Germline V gene lookup returns CDR1 SGHAT and CDR2 FQNNGV. The CDR3 consists of 13 residues. J gave up 7 bases and V 6 bases, and 6 bases lay outside the gene matches. The CDR3 bases are TGTGCCAGCAGACACAACAGGGGGCTTGGCTACACCTTC. Protein sequence: CASRHNRGLGYTF.

The CDR3 loop is CASSEWEQLATEAFF. CDR3 nucleotide sequence: TGTGCCAGCAGTGAGTGGGAGCAACTGGCCACTGAAGCTTTCTTT. This chain joins TRBV6-1 and TRBJ1-1; no firm D call. V was clipped by 3 bases and J by 4 bases, with 15 bases between them. The CDR3 has 15 residues. Per germline, CDR1 MNHNS and CDR2 SASEGT.

The rearrangement joins TRBV5-4 to TRBJ2-7; D is unclear. V was pared by 2 bases and J by 9 bases, with 18 bases between. CDR1 and CDR2 from the germline V gene are SGHNT and YYREEE (reference sequence). The CDR3 totals 14 residues. This chain's CDR3 is CASSLGQKRTGQYF. CDR3 DNA sequence: TGTGCCAGCAGCTTAGGGCAAAAACGGACGGGGCAGTACTTC.

The rearrangement joins TRBV19 to TRBJ1-6, with 7 bases that match TRBD1. The CDR3 is made up of 14 amino acids. Trimming removed 0 bases from V and 10 bases from J; junction bases left unmatched: 3. Per the germline V gene, CDR1 is LNHDA and CDR2 is SQIVND (reference sequence). DNA for the CDR3: TGTGCCAGTAGTATAGATAAAGGGGGCTCACCCCTCCACTTT. It yields the protein CASSIDKGGSPLHF.

The gene calls are TRBV7-2 and TRBJ2-7; 7 positions match TRBD1. With V trimmed by 3 bases and J by 13 bases, 12 bases remained unmatched. The CDR3 length is 13 residues. Germline values: CDR1 SGHTA, CDR2 FQGNSA. The CDR3 nucleotides are TGTGCCAGCAGCTTCACAGGGGCCACAATCCCCTACTTC. Translated, it gives CASSFTGATIPYF.

This chain connects TRBV19 to TRBJ2-1; tentatively, D is TRBD1 (6 bases). Trimming removed 3 bases at V and 1 base at J, with 10 bases between. Germline V gene lookup returns CDR1 LNHDA and CDR2 SQIVND (reference sequence). CDR3 length equals 15 residues. CDR3: CASSIRTVSYNEQFF. The DNA of the CDR3 is TGTGCCAGTAGTATCCGGACAGTATCCTACAATGAGCAGTTCTTC.

The chain combines TRBV4-2 with TRBJ2-2; 7 positions match TRBD2. Germline lookup yields CDR1 LGHNA and CDR2 YNFKEQ. V gave up 3 bases and J gave up 2 bases; unmatched junction bases: 6. This CDR3 spans 16 amino acids. The CDR3 DNA sequence: TGTGCCAGCAGCCAGCTCAGCGGGACTAACACCGGGGAGCTGTTTTTT. This translates into CASSQLSGTNTGELFF.

The J gene is TRBJ1-3, the V gene TRBV10-2; possibly TRBD1 for D (5 bases). V lost 8 bases and J lost 1, with 6 bases in between. CDR3 length: 12 residues. Germline CDR1 reads WSHSY; CDR2 reads SAAADI. The DNA for the CDR3 is TGCGCCAGCGGGGGTTCTGGAAACACCATATATTTT. This gives the protein CASGGSGNTIYF.

This clone was detected once. This rearrangement joins TRBV29-1 to TRBJ2-2, with TRBD1 matching over 8 bases. Germline CDR1 is SQVTM and CDR2 is ANQGSEA. V trimming: 0 bases; J trimming: 9 bases; junction bases outside the gene matches: 12. This CDR3 contains 16 residues. In DNA, the CDR3 is TGCAGCGTTGAAGAGGGGACAGGTCACCCCCGAAGGGAGCTGTTTTTT. Its translation is CSVEEGTGHPRRELFF.

This chain links TRBV14 with TRBJ1-1; TRBD1 matches at 7 bases. Germline lookup yields CDR1 SGHDN and CDR2 FVKESK. This CDR3 spans 16 amino acids. The trim removed 4 bases at V and 4 bases at J, leaving 12 bases unmatched. CDR3 in amino acids: CASSLDRVRVGTEAFF. CDR3 nucleotides: TGTGCCAGCAGCCTCGACAGGGTTAGGGTTGGCACTGAAGCTTTCTTT.

The chain links TRBV29-1 to TRBJ1-2; D ambiguous. The V gene's germline CDR1 is SQVTM and CDR2 ANQGSEA. V lost 6 bases and J lost 4, with 9 bases in between. The CDR3 extends over 11 amino acids. CDR3 loop: CSVLEGYGYTF. CDR3 sequence (DNA): TGCAGCGTCTTAGAGGGCTATGGCTACACCTTC.

The J gene is TRBJ2-2, the V gene TRBV27; D tentatively fits TRBD1 or TRBD2 (5 bases each). Trimming removed 4 bases at V and 1 base at J, with 10 bases between. The CDR3 runs to 15 residues. Germline CDR1 and CDR2: MNHEY and SMNVEV (reference sequence). The CDR3 loop reads CASSWGRMNTGELFF. For the CDR3, the DNA is TGTGCCAGCAGTTGGGGACGGATGAACACCGGGGAGCTGTTTTTT.

The chain joins TRBV4-1 to TRBJ2-2; D may match TRBD1 or TRBD2 (6 bases each). Trimming took 5 bases from V and 0 from J, leaving 7 bases between them. This CDR3 comprises 14 residues. Per germline, CDR1 MGHRA and CDR2 YSYEKL. CDR3 protein: CASSGGPNTGELFF. In nucleotides, the CDR3 is TGCGCCAGCAGCGGGGGGCCGAACACCGGGGAGCTGTTTTTT.

The rearrangement uses TRBV2 and TRBJ2-7, with unresolved D. V gave up 4 bases and J gave up 1 base, with 11 bases separating them. CDR1 and CDR2 (germline): SNHLY, FYNNEI. The CDR3 totals 14 residues. The chain's CDR3 is CASSVGGGSYEQYF. CDR3 nucleotides: TGTGCCAGCAGTGTGGGCGGTGGTTCCTACGAGCAGTACTTC.